This TCR beta chain was recorded in a study of cytomegalovirus exposure and HLA in healthy donors. Germline V gives CDR1 SGHRS, CDR2 YFSETQ. V gave up 10 bases and J gave up 0 bases, with 13 bases separating them. CDR3 length: 13 residues. With 60 Vbeta and 13 Jbeta primers, the PCR was carried out. Sequenced by immunoSEQ multiplex PCR; TCRdb stores in-frame clones only, minus some. The sample contains fewer than 150,000 clones, around 72% of which appear only once. The chain joins TRBV5-1 to TRBJ2-5; D is perhaps TRBD2 (5 bases). Sequencing used PBMCs. This TCR was sampled from a human donor in good health. CDR3: CACGEGDQETQYF. DNA of the CDR3: TGCGCCTGTGGAGAGGGAGACCAAGAGACCCAGTACTTC.